The rows below give T cell receptor beta chains drawn from one sample of a study of response to subunit inactivated influenza vaccine. TCRdb re-called the RT-PCR reads through MiXCR, storing one row per CDR3 protein. The repertoire holds hundreds of thousands of distinct CDR3 sequences, with about 25% as singletons. Sample: CD4+ T cells sorted from PBMCs, taken approximately 5 days after vaccination. The receptors here all came from a man in his fifties who received an inactivated influenza vaccine. Both conserved end residues are part of each CDR3. Each record gives: D gene, J gene, clone size, V gene, CDR3 protein, CDR3 DNA. The D gene is left open where the match is weak. Rows give clone size only sometimes, using once, few, many, or a class for an expanded clone.

TRBD2 TRBJ2-5 few TRBV7-9 CASSILAGDQETQYF TGTGCCAGCAGCATACTAGCGGGAGACCAAGAGACCCAGTACTTC
. TRBJ2-1 . TRBV12-3/TRBV12-4 CASSLGTFEQFF TGTGCCAGCAGTTTGGGGACATTTGAGCAGTTCTTC
. TRBJ2-3 many TRBV4-3 CASSQERSTDTQYF TGCGCCAGCAGCCAAGAACGGAGCACAGATACGCAGTATTTT
. TRBJ1-1 few TRBV7-2 CASSFTTGMNTEAFF TGTGCCAGCAGCTTCACCACAGGCATGAACACTGAAGCTTTCTTT
. TRBJ2-1 few TRBV6-2/TRBV6-3 CASSYFVGSEQFF TGTGCCAGCAGTTACTTCGTGGGGAGTGAGCAGTTCTTC
TRBD1 TRBJ2-2 . TRBV20-1 CSASSRDRGLGVGELFF TGCAGTGCTTCCTCCCGGGACAGGGGGCTAGGAGTCGGGGAGCTGTTTTTT
TRBD2 TRBJ2-1 few TRBV7-3 CASSMSGTSNEQFF TGTGCCAGCAGCATGAGCGGGACTAGTAATGAGCAGTTCTTC
. TRBJ2-5 . TRBV6-5 CASSYSSGTLSETQYF TGTGCCAGCAGTTACTCGTCGGGGACCCTTAGTGAGACCCAGTACTTC
. TRBJ2-7 . TRBV20-1 CSAPVSGSYEQYF TGCAGTGCCCCGGTTAGCGGATCCTACGAGCAGTACTTC
. TRBJ1-6 . TRBV6-2/TRBV6-3 CASSYLRTSNSPLHF TGTGCCAGCAGTTACCTTCGGACGTCTAATTCACCCCTCCACTTT
TRBD2 TRBJ2-1 . TRBV30 CAWSILAEGRWFF TGTGCCTGGAGTATACTAGCGGAGGGTCGTTGGTTCTTC
TRBD2 TRBJ2-1 . TRBV3-1 CASSYGTSSNNEQFF TGTGCCAGCAGCTACGGGACTAGCAGTAACAATGAGCAGTTCTTC
TRBD1 TRBJ1-6 few TRBV28 CASHTGVNSPLHF TGTGCCAGCCACACAGGGGTGAATTCACCCCTCCACTTT
TRBD2 TRBJ2-3 few TRBV15 CATSRGSSGGPTDTQYF TGTGCCACCAGCAGAGGGTCGTCGGGGGGACCCACAGATACGCAGTATTTT
. TRBJ1-2 . TRBV6-1 CASSSRESSLAYTF TGTGCCAGCAGCTCCAGGGAGTCCTCCCTGGCCTACACCTTC
TRBD2 TRBJ2-4 few TRBV12-3/TRBV12-4 CASSPLAGAKNIQYF TGTGCCAGCAGTCCGCTAGCGGGGGCCAAAAACATTCAGTACTTC
. TRBJ2-1 . TRBV12-3/TRBV12-4 CASSLDLRQGRSYEQFF TGTGCCAGCAGTTTGGATTTACGGCAGGGTCGTTCGTATGAGCAGTTCTTC
. TRBJ2-5 . TRBV29-1 CSGSYRETQYF TGCAGCGGCTCCTATAGAGAGACCCAGTACTTC
. TRBJ2-7 few TRBV14 CASSQDTLFGSTRQYF TGTGCCAGCAGCCAAGATACCCTGTTCGGTTCTACGAGGCAGTACTTC
. TRBJ2-7 many TRBV6-2/TRBV6-3 CASSWAGDEQYF TGTGCCAGCAGTTGGGCAGGGGACGAGCAGTACTTC
. TRBJ2-7 few TRBV12-3/TRBV12-4 CASSLRPKPYEQYF TGTGCCAGCAGTTTAAGGCCTAAACCCTACGAGCAGTACTTC
. TRBJ2-5 few TRBV10-3 CAISESILDQETQYF TGTGCCATCAGTGAGTCCATACTCGATCAAGAGACCCAGTACTTC
. TRBJ1-1 . TRBV29-1 CSVSRQANTEAFF TGCAGCGTGAGCAGACAGGCGAACACTGAAGCTTTCTTT